This TCR beta chain was obtained from a study of blood T cells in healthy people across ages. Study-wide results and caveats: The recorded TCR beta diversity per million T cells decreased in a roughly linear manner with age. Aged donors had fewer naive CD4+ cells and lower diversity than long-lived donors.

The people who gave samples were healthy Caucasians from Russia, aged about 6 to 95. A second about 7 to 12 cycle PCR used barcoded and J-beta primers. A single record per CDR3 protein comes from TCRdb applying MiXCR to the 5' RACE reads. The table records nearly 1 million distinct CDR3 sequences, about 53% of them present only once. With respect to this clonotype: Its antigen is currently unknown. This may be a read error, as it is one base from a much larger clone.

CDR1 and CDR2 (germline): KGHDR, SFDVKD. This CDR3 has 14 residues. The sample taken for sequencing was blood. This TCR derives from a woman in her fifties or sixties in good health. The chain joins TRBV24-1 to TRBJ2-1; 10 bases agree with TRBD2. CDR3 loop: CASRGGLAVNEQFF. CDR3 nucleotide sequence: TGTGCCTCCAGGGGAGGACTAGCGGTCAATGAGCAGTTCTTC.